The 21 T cell receptor beta chains below come from one sample, sequenced in a study of long-term antiretroviral therapy in people with HIV. Version v3.0 of the immunoSEQ assay was performed at survey level. Produced via immunoSEQ multiplex PCR; TCRdb's table is partial and in-frame only. This sample has some 17,000 clones, with 75% to 85% found just once. The sequencing used unsorted PBMCs, collected at the start of antiretroviral therapy. The source is a man aged 30 to 39 with HIV.

The chain uses TRBV9 and TRBJ2-7; maybe TRBD2 (6 bases). The germline gives CDR1 SGDLS, CDR2 YYNGEE. Trimming removed 0 bases at V and 6 bases at J, with 13 bases between. The length of the CDR3 is 14 residues. The CDR3 is CASSVVDMRGEQYF. The CDR3, as DNA: TGTGCCAGCAGCGTAGTAGACATGCGGGGCGAGCAGTACTTC.

V usage is TRBV7-9 and J usage is TRBJ1-4, with D possibly TRBD1 on 6 matching bases. Germline V gene sequence: CDR1 SEHNR, CDR2 FQNEAQ (reference sequence). CDR3 length: 14 amino acids. V lost 4 bases to trimming and J lost 8 bases, with 14 bases between them. The CDR3 DNA is TGTGCCAGCAGCTCAAGACAGGACCGGGAAAAACTGTTTTTT. This translates into CASSSRQDREKLFF. Full variable domain (outside the CDR3, taken from reference TRBV7-9 and TRBJ1-4): DTGVSQNPRHKITKRGQNVTFRCDPISEHNRLYWYRQTLGQGPEFLTYFQNEAQLEKSRLLSDRFSAERPKGSFSTLEIQRTEQGDSAMYLCASSSRQDREKLFFGSGTQLSVL.

The rearrangement uses TRBV19 and TRBJ2-7; D is uncertain. Between the trimmed V and J ends, which lost 6 bases and 7 bases, there was a span of 13 bases. CDR3 length: 12 residues. Per the germline V gene, CDR1 is LNHDA and CDR2 is SQIVND (reference sequence). For the CDR3, the DNA is TGTGCCAGTAGAAATGGCGAAGGGGAGCAGTACTTC. Protein product: CASRNGEGEQYF.

This rearrangement joins TRBV4-3 to TRBJ2-5; unclear D gene. The germline V gene has CDR1 LGHNA and CDR2 YSLEER. CDR3 length: 13 amino acids. V lost 2 bases, J lost 5 bases, and 9 bases lay in between. The CDR3: CASSQRLGETQYF. CDR3 DNA: TGCGCCAGCAGCCAAAGGCTCGGGGAGACCCAGTACTTC.

This clone was counted between two and nine times. The chain carries TRBV4-2 and TRBJ1-2; 9 nucleotides line up with TRBD1. V gave up 2 bases and J gave up 4 bases; unmatched junction bases: 5. Germline CDR1 and CDR2: LGHNA and YNFKEQ. CDR3 length: 15 amino acids. The CDR3 region is CASSQWGQGGYGYTF. The CDR3 DNA sequence: TGTGCCAGCAGCCAATGGGGACAGGGCGGCTATGGCTACACCTTC.

This clone has a handful of counts. In DNA, the CDR3 is TGCGCCAGCAGCCAATGGACACAGGACGAGTATGGCTACACCTTC. The encoded protein is CASSQWTQDEYGYTF. The chain recombines TRBV4-3 with TRBJ1-2; tentatively, D is TRBD1 (5 bases). The V end was cut by 2 bases, the J end by 5 bases, with 15 bases between. The CDR3 extends over 15 amino acids. The germline V gene encodes CDR1 LGHNA and CDR2 YSLEER.

The chain employs TRBV28 and TRBJ2-1, with 9 bases fitting TRBD2. The CDR3 extends over 14 amino acids. Trimming removed 6 bases from V and 7 bases from J; junction bases left unmatched: 7. Germline assignment: CDR1 MDHEN and CDR2 SYDVKM. DNA of the CDR3: TGTGCCAGCAGGACGGCTAGCGGGGTGAATGAGCAGTTCTTC. It is translated as CASRTASGVNEQFF.

CDR3 nucleotides: TGCGCCAGCAGTGAGGCGGGAAGAGGCACCGGGGAGCTGTTTTTT. Protein sequence: CASSEAGRGTGELFF. V usage is TRBV10-2 and J usage is TRBJ2-2, with D maybe TRBD2 (6 bases). Germline CDR1 reads WSHSY; CDR2 reads SAAADI. Trimming removed 2 bases from V and 4 bases from J, with 11 bases in between. The CDR3 is 15 residues long.

The chain has TRBV25-1 and TRBJ1-2; D gene unclear. Per the germline V gene, CDR1 is MGHDK and CDR2 is SYGVNS. The CDR3 is made up of 17 amino acids. Trimming removed 4 bases at V and 4 bases at J, with 22 bases between. This CDR3 reads CASSALESPRVGYGYTF. CDR3 sequence (DNA): TGTGCCAGCAGTGCCTTAGAATCCCCTCGGGTGGGCTATGGCTACACCTTC.

Here the CDR3 DNA reads TGTGCCAGCAGCCAAGAGGAAGGGACTCAAGAGACCCAGTACTTC. Translating it yields CASSQEEGTQETQYF. This chain links TRBV4-2 with TRBJ2-5; maybe TRBD2 (6 bases). The CDR3 is made up of 15 amino acids. The V and J ends lost 0 bases and 2 bases respectively, with 10 bases between them. Germline assignment: CDR1 LGHNA and CDR2 YNFKEQ.

The chain couples TRBV6-5 to TRBJ1-2; 7 bases align to TRBD1. Germline V gives CDR1 MNHEY, CDR2 SVGAGI. After removal of 4 bases from V and 5 bases from J, the junction contained 4 bases not matched to a gene. The CDR3 extends over 13 amino acids. The CDR3 sequence is CASSFGQVYGYTF. DNA for the CDR3: TGTGCCAGCAGTTTCGGACAGGTTTATGGCTACACCTTC.

This clone has just a few counts. This chain joins TRBV6-6 and TRBJ1-2, with D unresolved. Germline V gives CDR1 MNHNY, CDR2 SVGAGI (reference sequence). The V end was cut by 2 bases, the J end by 2 bases, with 3 bases between. The CDR3 covers 12 residues. The CDR3 sequence is CASSYQNYGYTF. In nucleotides, the CDR3 is TGTGCCAGCAGTTACCAGAACTATGGCTACACCTTC.

V is TRBV4-1 and J is TRBJ2-1; 9 positions agree with TRBD2. V was pared by 1 base and J by 4 bases, with 5 bases of the junction left unmatched. The CDR3 extends over 16 amino acids. Germline values: CDR1 MGHRA, CDR2 YSYEKL. The CDR3 loop reads CASSQVSGGPYNEQFF. The CDR3 DNA is TGCGCCAGCAGCCAAGTGAGCGGGGGGCCTTACAATGAGCAGTTCTTC.

CDR3 protein: CASSAGQIFSGSLYNEQFF. The DNA for the CDR3 is TGTGCCAGCAGCGCCGGACAAATTTTTAGCGGGAGTCTTTACAATGAGCAGTTCTTC. The chain joins TRBV7-9 to TRBJ2-1; 9 bases are a match to TRBD2. Germline lookup yields CDR1 SEHNR and CDR2 FQNEAQ (reference sequence). The CDR3 has 19 amino acids. V shed 5 bases, J shed 4 bases, and the junction held 18 bases outside the gene matches.

The chain has TRBV7-3 and TRBJ2-7; tentative D call: TRBD2 (6 bases). V was pared by 2 bases and J by 5 bases, with 10 bases between. In germline, CDR1 is SGHTA, CDR2 FQGTGA. This CDR3 is 13 amino acids long. CDR3 DNA sequence: TGTGCCAGCAGCTTAGGCGGGGAAAACGAGCAGTACTTC. The encoded protein is CASSLGGENEQYF.

This clone was seen a handful of times. One end of the junction varies from germline; a read error may be responsible. The chain couples TRBV30 to TRBJ2-2, with TRBD2 identical over 8 bases. The CDR3 spans 14 residues. Per germline, CDR1 GTSNPN and CDR2 SVGIG (reference sequence). The CDR3 is CARRVAGNTGELFF. Written as DNA, the CDR3 is TGTGCCCGGAGAGTAGCGGGAAACACCGGGGAGCTGTTTTTT. The full variable domain, rest sourced from reference TRBV30 and TRBJ2-2, is SQTIHQWPATLVQPVGSPLSLECTVEGTSNPNLYWYRQAAGRGLQLLFYSVGIGQISSEVPQNLSASRPQDRQFILSSKKLLLSDSGFYLCARRVAGNTGELFFGEGSRLTVL.

The chain couples TRBV11-3 to TRBJ1-1, with a weak D call TRBD1 (6 bases). Per the germline V gene, CDR1 is SGHNT and CDR2 is YENEEA. V lost 4 bases, J lost 1 base, and 7 bases lay in between. The CDR3 spans 13 residues. CDR3 nucleotide sequence: TGTGCCAGCAGCTCGACAGGGAACACTGAAGCTTTCTTT. Its protein is CASSSTGNTEAFF. Complete variable domain (other parts from reference TRBV11-3 and TRBJ1-1): EAGVVQSPRYKIIEKKQPVAFWCNPISGHNTLYWYLQNLGQGPELLIRYENEEAVDDSQLPKDRFSAERLKGVDSTLKIQPAELGDSAVYLCASSSTGNTEAFFGQGTRLTVV.

This chain connects TRBV4-3 to TRBJ1-2, with D perhaps matching TRBD1 (5 bases). From germline, CDR1 is LGHNA and CDR2 YSLEER. Trimming cost V 0 bases and J 3 bases, with 17 bases left between them. The CDR3 loop spans 17 amino acids. DNA for the CDR3: TGCGCCAGCAGCCAAGACCGTACCAGGGTATCTCACTATGGCTACACCTTC. It is translated as CASSQDRTRVSHYGYTF.

V is TRBV7-9 and J is TRBJ1-5; 7 nucleotides agree with TRBD1. J lost 7 bases, V lost 3 bases, and 6 bases had no gene match. The CDR3 is 14 residues long. CDR1 and CDR2 from the germline V gene are SEHNR and FQNEAQ (reference sequence). CDR3 in DNA: TGTGCCAGCAGCTTGGCGACAGGGAACCAGCCCCAGCATTTT. Its translation is CASSLATGNQPQHF.

This clone was observed a handful of times. The gene calls are TRBV7-8 and TRBJ2-7; maybe TRBD1 (5 bases). CDR1 SGHVS and CDR2 FQNEAQ come from the germline V gene. V lost 1 base, J lost 2 bases, and 15 bases lay in between. The CDR3 covers 16 residues. The CDR3 DNA reads TGTGCCAGCAGCTTAGGTGAGGACACCTCAGCCTACGAGCAGTACTTC. This gives the protein CASSLGEDTSAYEQYF.

The chain uses TRBV4-3 and TRBJ1-4; 9 bases match TRBD1. The CDR3 has 16 amino acids. Germline CDR1 reads LGHNA; CDR2 reads YSLEER. V lost 3 bases to trimming and J lost 0 bases; unmatched junction nucleotides: 2. The CDR3 sequence: CASSQGQGSTNEKLFF. CDR3 nucleotide sequence: TGCGCCAGCAGCCAGGGACAGGGATCAACTAATGAAAAACTGTTTTTT.